This T cell receptor (beta chain) was captured by sequencing in a study of technical replicates of blood from several donors. After removal of 0 bases from V and 9 bases from J, the junction contained 7 bases not matched to a gene. Germline V gene lookup returns CDR1 GTSNPN and CDR2 SVGIG (reference sequence). CDR3 length: 15 amino acids. Assay used: immunoSEQ multiplex PCR; TCRdb lists only in-frame clones, some missing. The sample contains approximately 75,000 clones, 70% to 90% of which appear only once. The chain joins TRBV30 to TRBJ2-5; 13 bases fit TRBD2. The sequence was collected from a human donor in good health. Some clones in this sample may be carry-over from other donors' samples. The sample consisted of PBMCs. CDR3 loop: CAWSVGTSGNRPQYF. The CDR3 region has the DNA TGTGCCTGGAGTGTGGGGACTAGCGGGAACAGACCCCAGTACTTC.